A single sample is the source of the 14 T cell receptor beta chains below, sequenced in a study of shared clonotypes between healthy human individuals. Generated by immunoSEQ multiplex PCR, the TCRdb table keeps only in-frame clones and is missing some. The sample includes approximately 1,500,000 clones, roughly 98% of them seen just once. Sequencing was done on a sample of naive CD4+ T cells sorted from blood. This sample's subset: CD45RA+ positively selected. Source of these receptors: a man aged 25-45 years in good health.

The chain uses TRBV18 and TRBJ2-7; no clear D gene. Trimming took 5 bases from V and 5 from J, leaving 16 bases between them. CDR1 and CDR2 (germline): KGHSH, LQKENI. The CDR3 length is 14 residues. The CDR3 sequence is CASSARSKEHEQYF. CDR3 DNA: TGTGCCAGCTCAGCCAGGTCGAAGGAGCACGAGCAGTACTTC.

The chain employs TRBV27 and TRBJ2-1, with 8 bases that match TRBD1. The CDR3 has 16 amino acids. V shed 3 bases, J shed 4 bases, and the junction held 8 bases outside the gene matches. Germline CDR1 and CDR2: MNHEY and SMNVEV (reference sequence). The CDR3 reads CASSFTGTGIYNEQFF. For the CDR3, the DNA is TGTGCCAGCAGTTTTACCGGGACAGGTATTTACAATGAGCAGTTCTTC.

With respect to this clone: The sample holds other DNA sequences that translate to the same CDR3. The chain has TRBV18 and TRBJ2-7, with D perhaps matching TRBD1 (5 bases). V lost 2 bases to trimming and J lost 3 bases, with 8 bases between them. CDR3 length equals 13 residues. CDR1 KGHSH and CDR2 LQKENI come from the germline V gene. CDR3: CASSPGANYEQYF. The CDR3 region has the DNA TGTGCCAGCTCACCAGGGGCGAACTACGAGCAGTACTTC. Full variable domain (outside the CDR3, taken from reference TRBV18 and TRBJ2-7): NAGVMQNPRHLVRRRGQEARLRCSPMKGHSHVYWYRQLPEEGLKFMVYLQKENIIDESGMPKERFSAEFPKEGPSILRIQQVVRGDSAAYFCASSPGANYEQYFGPGTRLTVT.

Regarding this clone: This same CDR3 is encoded by further DNA sequences in the sample. The rearrangement joins TRBV5-4 to TRBJ2-7, with 12 bases aligning to TRBD2. This CDR3 spans 16 amino acids. Trimming took 3 bases from V and 3 from J; bases not matched to a gene: 7. The germline CDR1 and CDR2 sequences are SGHNT and YYREEE (reference sequence). The CDR3 DNA is TGTGCCAGCAGCTCACCCGGACTAGCGGGGTTCTACGAGCAGTACTTC. This gives the protein CASSSPGLAGFYEQYF.

The V gene is TRBV18, the J gene TRBJ2-5; D is ambiguous. The ends were cut back, 3 bases at V and 1 base at J, with 6 bases in the middle. The CDR3 sequence is 13 residues long. The germline V gene encodes CDR1 KGHSH and CDR2 LQKENI. The CDR3 loop reads CASSPNAQETQYF. The CDR3 DNA sequence: TGTGCCAGCTCACCCAATGCCCAAGAGACCCAGTACTTC.

The CDR3 DNA reads as TGTGCCACCAGCAGAGACCCGGGAGGACAGGGTAACCAGCCCCAGCATTTT. Protein: CATSRDPGGQGNQPQHF. The chain combines TRBV15 with TRBJ1-5; 8 nucleotides align to TRBD1. The CDR3 has 17 amino acids. Germline lookup yields CDR1 LNHNV and CDR2 YYDKDF (reference sequence). J was trimmed by 7 bases and V by 0 bases; bases with no gene match: 11.

V usage is TRBV6-1 and J usage is TRBJ1-1; D ambiguous. This CDR3 comprises 14 residues. Germline V gene lookup returns CDR1 MNHNS and CDR2 SASEGT. Deletions cut 1 base from V and 4 bases from J, with 10 bases between. This chain's CDR3 is CASSEGHRGTEAFF. The CDR3 coding sequence is TGTGCCAGCAGTGAAGGGCATAGAGGCACTGAAGCTTTCTTT.

This chain connects TRBV7-9 to TRBJ2-5; maybe TRBD2 (5 bases). V lost 5 bases to trimming and J lost 2 bases, with 12 bases between them. There are 14 residues in the CDR3. CDR1 is SEHNR, CDR2 FQNEAQ, per germline (reference sequence). The CDR3 DNA is TGTGCCAGCAGCAGTAAGCGGCGACAAGAGACCCAGTACTTC. As protein: CASSSKRRQETQYF.

This clone was observed a single time. CDR3 in amino acids: CASSQVPSAIYEQYF. CDR3 sequence (DNA): TGTGCCAGCAGCCAAGTTCCTTCGGCAATTTACGAGCAGTACTTC. The J gene is TRBJ2-7, the V gene TRBV14; D call uncertain. V was clipped by 1 base and J by 4 bases, with 14 bases between them. Germline V gene sequence: CDR1 SGHDN, CDR2 FVKESK. The CDR3 consists of 15 residues.

V usage is TRBV6-6 and J usage is TRBJ1-5; TRBD1 agrees at 8 bases. This CDR3 comprises 13 residues. V gave up 6 bases and J gave up 9 bases; unmatched junction bases: 7. The germline CDR1 and CDR2 sequences are MNHNY and SVGAGI (reference sequence). CDR3 sequence reads: CASSTDREWPQHF. As DNA, the CDR3 is TGTGCCAGCAGCACGGACAGGGAATGGCCCCAGCATTTT.

This chain joins TRBV29-1 and TRBJ2-7; the D is unclear. The V and J ends lost 4 bases and 5 bases respectively, with 15 bases between them. From germline, CDR1 is SQVTM and CDR2 ANQGSEA. The length of the CDR3 is 13 residues. The DNA for the CDR3 is TGCAGCGTTGGGCATCGGGTCCCCGACGAGCAGTACTTC. Translation: CSVGHRVPDEQYF.

On this clone itself: Other DNA sequences from this sample encode an identical CDR3 as well. This chain connects TRBV18 to TRBJ1-2; D remains ambiguous. V lost 2 bases and J 3 bases, leaving 10 bases between the germline ends. CDR3 length equals 14 residues. Germline V lookup: CDR1 KGHSH, CDR2 LQKENI. Written as DNA, the CDR3 is TGTGCCAGCTCACCAGGCACAGACTACTATGGCTACACCTTC. This sequence encodes CASSPGTDYYGYTF.

This clone was seen once. The V and J genes are TRBV18 and TRBJ2-7; D not certain. The CDR3 contains 14 residues. Germline CDR1 KGHSH, CDR2 LQKENI. Trimming removed 3 bases from V and 7 bases from J, with 16 bases in between. CDR3 sequence (DNA): TGTGCCAGCTCACCCATGAGCGCAGGTTGGGAGCAGTACTTC. It yields the protein CASSPMSAGWEQYF. The variable domain in full, completed from reference TRBV18 and TRBJ2-7, reads NAGVMQNPRHLVRRRGQEARLRCSPMKGHSHVYWYRQLPEEGLKFMVYLQKENIIDESGMPKERFSAEFPKEGPSILRIQQVVRGDSAAYFCASSPMSAGWEQYFGPGTRLTVT.

The chain has TRBV7-7 and TRBJ2-1; no firm D call. The CDR3 extends over 16 amino acids. CDR1 and CDR2 (germline): SSHAT, FNYEAQ (reference sequence). V lost 3 bases to trimming and J lost 0 bases, with 12 bases between them. CDR3 protein: CASSFAPVSSYNEQFF. CDR3 in DNA: TGTGCCAGCAGCTTCGCCCCGGTAAGCTCCTACAATGAGCAGTTCTTC.